What follows describes a single TCR beta chain. The data were taken from a study of Ad26.COV2.S vaccination and SARS-CoV-2 variants. Here immunoSEQ multiplex PCR was the method, and the copy in TCRdb shows in-frame clones only, minus some. The sample lists 200,000 to 250,000 clones; roughly 90% were seen once. V was pared by 2 bases and J by 6 bases, with 2 bases of the junction left unmatched. This CDR3 is 13 amino acids long. Looked up from germline, CDR1 is GTSNPN and CDR2 is SVGIG (reference sequence). As to treatment: roughly 19 received Ad26.COV2.S at low or high dose, single or two shots; 5 received placebo; per-sample allocation not given. Sampling happened 63 days after the first vaccine or placebo injection. An adult aged 18-55 years in Boston served as the donor.

The source is a person aged 18-65 years who received the Ad26.COV2.S COVID-19 vaccine or a placebo. V usage is TRBV30 and J usage is TRBJ1-5; 9 bases agree with TRBD1. The specimen comprised peripheral blood, sampled in a trial of Ad26.COV2.S vaccine versus placebo. As DNA, the CDR3 is TGTGCCTGGAGTACAGGGGGCCCTCAGCCCCAGCATTTT. Protein: CAWSTGGPQPQHF.